These 11 T cell receptor beta chains were sequenced from one sample in a study of blood T cell repertoires in COVID-19. The table came from immunoSEQ multiplex PCR; TCRdb's copy has only in-frame clones and leaves some out. The sample yields about 81,000 clones, 85% to 90% seen once. Sequenced: peripheral blood. All receptors derive from a woman over 75 with active COVID-19.

The J gene is TRBJ2-3, the V gene TRBV5-1, with 9 bases matching TRBD2. The CDR3 loop spans 16 amino acids. The germline gives CDR1 SGHRS, CDR2 YFSETQ. J was trimmed by 5 bases and V by 4 bases; bases with no gene match: 11. The CDR3 reads CASSLKREARGDTQYF. DNA of the CDR3: TGCGCCAGCAGCCTTAAGCGGGAGGCCCGGGGAGATACGCAGTATTTT.

This chain connects TRBV7-2 to TRBJ2-2; 12 bases map to TRBD2. This CDR3 contains 17 residues. The V gene end was trimmed by 1 base and the J gene end by 7 bases; junction bases not matched to a gene: 7. Germline-derived CDR1 and CDR2 are SGHTA and FQGNSA. CDR3 DNA: TGTGCCAGCAGCTTAGGACTAGCGGGAGCCCCGGGCGGGGAGCTGTTTTTT. This translates into CASSLGLAGAPGGELFF.

The sample holds one count of this clone. The J gene is TRBJ2-5, the V gene TRBV5-1, with 15 bases aligning to TRBD2. CDR1 and CDR2 (germline): SGHRS, YFSETQ. The CDR3 consists of 17 residues. With 3 bases clipped from V and 4 bases from J, the junction kept 7 bases outside the gene matches. The CDR3 protein is CASSWMGLAGGPETQYF. The CDR3 nucleotides read TGCGCCAGCAGCTGGATGGGACTAGCGGGAGGACCAGAGACCCAGTACTTC.

CDR3 DNA: TGTGCCAGCGGCAGGGGGTTGGAAGAGACCCAGTACTTC. It encodes CASGRGLEETQYF. The chain joins TRBV18 to TRBJ2-5; 7 nucleotides agree with TRBD1. After removal of 8 bases from V and 3 bases from J, the junction contained 6 bases not matched to a gene. The germline V gene encodes CDR1 KGHSH and CDR2 LQKENI. This CDR3 contains 13 residues.

The chain links TRBV28 to TRBJ1-3; the D gene is possibly TRBD1 (5 bases). Germline V gene data show CDR1 as MDHEN and CDR2 as SYDVKM. V lost 6 bases and J lost 1, with 7 bases in between. The CDR3 contains 13 residues. CDR3 amino acids: CASRGGSGNTIYF. The DNA for the CDR3 is TGTGCCAGCAGGGGGGGTTCTGGAAACACCATATATTTT.

The chain is built from TRBV19 and TRBJ2-7, with D possibly TRBD2 on 6 matching bases. CDR1 LNHDA and CDR2 SQIVND come from the germline V gene (reference sequence). This CDR3 comprises 14 residues. V lost 5 bases and J 4 bases, leaving 15 bases between the germline ends. CDR3 sequence (DNA): TGTGCCAGTAGTCGTAGCGGATGGGGGTACGAGCAGTACTTC. This sequence encodes CASSRSGWGYEQYF. Full variable domain (missing parts from reference TRBV19 and TRBJ2-7): DGGITQSPKYLFRKEGQNVTLSCEQNLNHDAMYWYRQDPGQGLRLIYYSQIVNDFQKGDIAEGYSVSREKKESFPLTVTSAQKNPTAFYLCASSRSGWGYEQYFGPGTRLTVT.

The chain uses TRBV14 and TRBJ1-1; D gene ambiguous. V was trimmed by 3 bases and J by 1 base, leaving 12 bases between them. The CDR3 has 15 residues. CDR1 SGHDN and CDR2 FVKESK come from the germline V gene. In DNA form, the CDR3 reads TGTGCCAGCAGCCACCAAATTGGGCAGAACACTGAAGCTTTCTTT. This codes for CASSHQIGQNTEAFF.

The chain employs TRBV9 and TRBJ1-2; TRBD1 matches at 7 bases. With V trimmed by 0 bases and J by 0 bases, 2 bases remained unmatched. The CDR3 loop spans 15 amino acids. Per germline, CDR1 SGDLS and CDR2 YYNGEE. Written as DNA, the CDR3 is TGTGCCAGCAGCGTAGGGGGACAGACTAACTATGGCTACACCTTC. Translation gives CASSVGGQTNYGYTF.

Written as DNA, the CDR3 is TGCAGCGTGACTTCTGGGGCCAACGTCCTGACTTTC. Translating it yields CSVTSGANVLTF. The V and J genes are TRBV29-1 and TRBJ2-6; D remains ambiguous. V was cut by 6 bases and J by 1 base, with 4 bases left in between. Germline V gives CDR1 SQVTM, CDR2 ANQGSEA. CDR3 size: 12 residues.

The chain recombines TRBV10-3 with TRBJ2-7; perhaps TRBD2 as D (5 bases). The germline gives CDR1 ENHRY, CDR2 SYGVKD. The CDR3 loop spans 11 amino acids. V lost 10 bases and J 7 bases, leaving 14 bases between the germline ends. The CDR3 nucleotides read TGTGCCACCGCGGACTCCTGGGAGCAGTACTTC. Translation: CATADSWEQYF.

The gene calls are TRBV19 and TRBJ1-5, with 8 positions matching TRBD1. The CDR3 extends over 18 amino acids. Germline CDR1 LNHDA, CDR2 SQIVND (reference sequence). After removal of 2 bases from V and 7 bases from J, the junction contained 16 bases not matched to a gene. CDR3 residues: CASSISQFRTGGFQPQHF. CDR3 sequence (DNA): TGTGCCAGTAGTATAAGTCAGTTCCGTACAGGGGGGTTCCAGCCCCAGCATTTT.